The following is a TCR beta chain sequence with its context. Its target is unknown. Trimming took 4 bases from V and 2 from J; bases not matched to a gene: 7. Germline CDR1 SGHRS, CDR2 YFSETQ. This CDR3 contains 16 residues. Sequencing used immunoSEQ multiplex PCR; TCRdb keeps in-frame clones, though not all of them. The data show about 1.4 million clones, 96% seen once. This record belongs to a study of shared clonotypes between healthy human individuals. Notes on the study in general: Shared clonotypes across all four donors exceeded non-shared ones in generation probability.

Sequenced material: naive CD4+ T cells sorted from blood. The subset is: CD45RA+ positively selected. The V gene is TRBV5-1, the J gene TRBJ2-3; TRBD2 matches at 10 bases. This clonotype was obtained from a young man in good health. As DNA, the CDR3 is TGCGCCAGCAGCGCGGGACTAGCGCTTACCACAGATACGCAGTATTTT. It codes for CASSAGLALTTDTQYF. Supplemented by reference TRBV5-1 and TRBJ2-3, the full variable domain reads KAGVTQTPRYLIKTRGQQVTLSCSPISGHRSVSWYQQTPGQGLQFLFEYFSETQRNKGNFPGRFSGRQFSNSRSEMNVSTLELGDSALYLCASSAGLALTTDTQYFGPGTRLTVL.